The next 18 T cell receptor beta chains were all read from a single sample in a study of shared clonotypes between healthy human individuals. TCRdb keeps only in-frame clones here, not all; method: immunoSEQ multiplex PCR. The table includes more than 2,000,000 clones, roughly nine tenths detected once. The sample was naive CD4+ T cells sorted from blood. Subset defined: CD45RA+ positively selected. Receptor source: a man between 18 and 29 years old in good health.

The chain's CDR3 is CASRGGTDTQYF. As DNA, the CDR3 is TGTGCCAGCAGAGGGGGGACAGATACGCAGTATTTT. V gene TRBV7-2 combines with J gene TRBJ2-3; D could derive from TRBD1 or TRBD2 (6 bases each). Germline assignment: CDR1 SGHTA and CDR2 FQGNSA. The V end lost 6 bases, the J end lost 3 bases, and 7 bases lay between the germline ends. The CDR3 contains 12 residues.

Here the CDR3 DNA reads TGTGCCAGCAGGGCTCATAAATCAGATACGCAGTATTTT. It yields the protein CASRAHKSDTQYF. The chain recombines TRBV2 with TRBJ2-3; D unclear. CDR3 size: 13 residues. V was clipped by 6 bases and J by 4 bases, with 11 bases between them. Germline lookup yields CDR1 SNHLY and CDR2 FYNNEI.

CDR3 in DNA: TGTGCCAGCAGCCTGAGTAAGGACAGGGCCCGGGGGCAGTACTTC. The encoded protein is CASSLSKDRARGQYF. V and J are TRBV7-2 and TRBJ2-7, with TRBD1 matching over 8 bases. Looked up from germline, CDR1 is SGHTA and CDR2 is FQGNSA. The ends lost 5 bases at V and 9 bases at J; junction bases unmatched: 15. CDR3 length: 15 residues.

CDR3 loop: CASSLKGSNQPQHF. CDR3 coding DNA: TGTGCCAGCAGCTTAAAGGGTAGCAATCAGCCCCAGCATTTT. The rearrangement uses TRBV7-2 and TRBJ1-5; D not certain. Trimming removed 2 bases at V and 0 bases at J, with 5 bases between. The CDR3 spans 14 residues. CDR1 is SGHTA and CDR2 is FQGNSA in the germline V gene.

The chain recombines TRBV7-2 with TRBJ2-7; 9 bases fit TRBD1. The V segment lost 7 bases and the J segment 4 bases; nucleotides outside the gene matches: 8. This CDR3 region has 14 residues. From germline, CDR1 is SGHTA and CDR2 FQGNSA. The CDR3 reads CASTDTGGAYEQYF. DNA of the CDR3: TGTGCCAGCACAGATACAGGGGGCGCGTACGAGCAGTACTTC.

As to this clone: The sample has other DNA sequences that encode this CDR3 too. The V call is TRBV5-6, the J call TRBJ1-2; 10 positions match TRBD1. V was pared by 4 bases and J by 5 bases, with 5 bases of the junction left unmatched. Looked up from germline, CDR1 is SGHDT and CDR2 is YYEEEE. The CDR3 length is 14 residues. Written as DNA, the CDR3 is TGTGCCAGCAGCCTGGGGACAGGGGCGTATGGCTACACCTTC. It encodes CASSLGTGAYGYTF.

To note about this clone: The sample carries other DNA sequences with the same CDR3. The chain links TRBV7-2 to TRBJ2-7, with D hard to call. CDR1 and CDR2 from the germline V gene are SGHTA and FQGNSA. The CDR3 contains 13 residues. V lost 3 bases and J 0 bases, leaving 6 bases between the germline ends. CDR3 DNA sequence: TGTGCCAGCAGCTTTAGAAGCTCCTACGAGCAGTACTTC. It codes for CASSFRSSYEQYF.

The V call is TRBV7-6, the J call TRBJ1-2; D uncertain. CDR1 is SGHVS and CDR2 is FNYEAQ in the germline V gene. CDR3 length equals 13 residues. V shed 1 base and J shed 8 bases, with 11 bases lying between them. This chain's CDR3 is CASSLGPAGGYTF. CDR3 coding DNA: TGTGCCAGCAGCTTAGGTCCGGCCGGAGGCTACACCTTC.

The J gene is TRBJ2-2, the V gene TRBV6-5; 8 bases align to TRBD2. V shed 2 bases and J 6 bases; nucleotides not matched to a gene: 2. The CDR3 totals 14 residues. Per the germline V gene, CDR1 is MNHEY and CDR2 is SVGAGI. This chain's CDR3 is CASSYASGSGELFF. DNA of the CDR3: TGTGCCAGCAGTTACGCTAGCGGGTCCGGGGAGCTGTTTTTT.

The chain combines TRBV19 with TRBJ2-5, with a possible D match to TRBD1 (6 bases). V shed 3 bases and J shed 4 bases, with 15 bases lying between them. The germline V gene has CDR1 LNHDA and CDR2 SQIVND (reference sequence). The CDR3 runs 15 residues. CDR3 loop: CASSISGGAGETQYF. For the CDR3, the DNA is TGTGCCAGTAGTATCTCTGGGGGCGCGGGAGAGACCCAGTACTTC.

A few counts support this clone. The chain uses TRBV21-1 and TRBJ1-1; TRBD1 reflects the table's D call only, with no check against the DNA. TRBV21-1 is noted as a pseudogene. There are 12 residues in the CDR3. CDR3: CAPTGPNTEAFF. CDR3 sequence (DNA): TGTGCCCCGACAGGGCCGAACACTGAAGCTTTCTTT.

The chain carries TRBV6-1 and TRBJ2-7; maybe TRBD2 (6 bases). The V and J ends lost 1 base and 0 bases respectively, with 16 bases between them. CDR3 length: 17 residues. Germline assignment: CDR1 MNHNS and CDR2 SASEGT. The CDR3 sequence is CASSEGGARLGSYEQYF. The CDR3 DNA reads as TGTGCCAGCAGTGAAGGCGGGGCCCGGCTTGGCTCCTACGAGCAGTACTTC.

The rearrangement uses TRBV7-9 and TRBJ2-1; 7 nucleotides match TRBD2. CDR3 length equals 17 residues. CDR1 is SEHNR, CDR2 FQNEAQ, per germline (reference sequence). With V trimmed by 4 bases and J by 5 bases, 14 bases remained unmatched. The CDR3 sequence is CASSSTSRASGNNEQFF. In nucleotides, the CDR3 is TGTGCCAGCAGCTCAACTTCTAGGGCTAGCGGAAACAATGAGCAGTTCTTC.

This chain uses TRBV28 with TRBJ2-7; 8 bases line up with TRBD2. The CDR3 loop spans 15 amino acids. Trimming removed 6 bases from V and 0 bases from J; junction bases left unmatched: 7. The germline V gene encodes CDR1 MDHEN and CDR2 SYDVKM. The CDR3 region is CASRSGTSPSYEQYF. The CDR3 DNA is TGTGCCAGCAGGTCCGGGACTAGTCCCTCCTACGAGCAGTACTTC.

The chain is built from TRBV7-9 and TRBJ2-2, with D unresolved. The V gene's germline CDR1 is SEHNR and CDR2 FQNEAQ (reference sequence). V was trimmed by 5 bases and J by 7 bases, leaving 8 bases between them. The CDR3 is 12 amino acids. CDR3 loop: CASSPDLGELFF. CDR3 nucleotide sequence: TGTGCCAGCAGCCCAGACCTCGGGGAGCTGTTTTTT.

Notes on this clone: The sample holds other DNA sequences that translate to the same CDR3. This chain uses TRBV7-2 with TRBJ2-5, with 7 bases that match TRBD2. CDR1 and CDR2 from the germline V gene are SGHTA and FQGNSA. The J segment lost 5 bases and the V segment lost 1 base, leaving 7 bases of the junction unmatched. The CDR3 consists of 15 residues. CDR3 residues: CASSLDGGRGETQYF. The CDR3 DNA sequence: TGTGCCAGCAGCTTAGACGGCGGGAGAGGGGAGACCCAGTACTTC. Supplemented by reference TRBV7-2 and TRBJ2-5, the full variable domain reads GAGVSQSPSNKVTEKGKDVELRCDPISGHTALYWYRQSLGQGLEFLIYFQGNSAPDKSGLPSDRFSAERTGGSVSTLTIQRTQQEDSAVYLCASSLDGGRGETQYFGPGTRLLVL.

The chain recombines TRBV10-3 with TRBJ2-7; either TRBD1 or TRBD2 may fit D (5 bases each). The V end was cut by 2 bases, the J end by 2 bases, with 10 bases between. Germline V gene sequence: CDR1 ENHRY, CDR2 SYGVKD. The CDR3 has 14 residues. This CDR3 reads CAISEGPGPYEQYF. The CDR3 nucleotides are TGTGCCATCAGTGAGGGGCCGGGGCCCTACGAGCAGTACTTC.

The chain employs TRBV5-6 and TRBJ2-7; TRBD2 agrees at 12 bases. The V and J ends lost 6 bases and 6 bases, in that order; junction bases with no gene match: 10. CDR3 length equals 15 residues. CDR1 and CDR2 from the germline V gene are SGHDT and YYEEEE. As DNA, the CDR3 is TGTGCCAGCACCCCACTAGCGGGAGGAGGGGTCGAGCAGTACTTC. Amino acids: CASTPLAGGGVEQYF. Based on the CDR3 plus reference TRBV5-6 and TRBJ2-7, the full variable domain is DAGVTQSPTHLIKTRGQQVTLRCSPKSGHDTVSWYQQALGQGPQFIFQYYEEEERQRGNFPDRFSGHQFPNYSSELNVNALLLGDSALYLCASTPLAGGGVEQYFGPGTRLTVT.